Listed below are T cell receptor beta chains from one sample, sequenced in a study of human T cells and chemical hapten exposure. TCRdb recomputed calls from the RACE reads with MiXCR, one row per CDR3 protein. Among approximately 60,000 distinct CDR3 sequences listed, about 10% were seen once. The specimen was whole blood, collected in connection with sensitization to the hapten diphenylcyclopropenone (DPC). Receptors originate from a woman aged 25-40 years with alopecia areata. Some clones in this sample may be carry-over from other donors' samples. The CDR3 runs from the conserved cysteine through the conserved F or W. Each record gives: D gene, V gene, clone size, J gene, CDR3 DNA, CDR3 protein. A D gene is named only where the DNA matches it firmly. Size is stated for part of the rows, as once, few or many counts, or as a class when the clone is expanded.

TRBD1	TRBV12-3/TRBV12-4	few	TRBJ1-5	TGTGCCAGCAGAAAAGACAGGGCACAAAATCAGCCCCAGCATTTT	CASRKDRAQNQPQHF
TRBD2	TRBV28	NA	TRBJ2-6	TGTGCCAGCAGGTCTAGCGGGGCTGAGGACGTCCTGACTTTC	CASRSSGAEDVLTF
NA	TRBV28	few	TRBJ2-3	TGTGCCAGCAGTTATGGGGGGCAGTCGCTATCTTGGGGCACAGATACGCAGTATTTT	CASSYGGQSLSWGTDTQYF
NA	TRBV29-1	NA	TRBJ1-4	TGCAGCGTTAGAGGGGCTAATGAAAAACTGTTTTTT	CSVRGANEKLFF
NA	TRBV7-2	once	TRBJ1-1	TGTGCCAGCAGCACCTGGACGGGGGCTTTCTTT	CASSTWTGAFF
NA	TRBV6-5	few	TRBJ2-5	TGTGCCACAGGGGACGAGACCCAGTACTTC	CATGDETQYF
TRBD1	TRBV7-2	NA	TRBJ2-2	TGTGCCAGCAGCTTCGTGCCGGGACAGGGTAGCACCGGGGAGCTGTTTTTT	CASSFVPGQGSTGELFF
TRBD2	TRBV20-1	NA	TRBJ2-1	TGCAGTGCTAGAGAACCCTTAATTAGGACTAGCGGTTACAATGAGCAGTTCTTC	CSAREPLIRTSGYNEQFF
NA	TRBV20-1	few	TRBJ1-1	TGCAGTGCTAGAGGTGACAAGGACACTGAAGCTTTCTTT	CSARGDKDTEAFF
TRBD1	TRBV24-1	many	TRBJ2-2	TGTGCCACCCAAAGCCGGGACAGGGCCATGAACACCGGGGAGCTGTTTTTT	CATQSRDRAMNTGELFF